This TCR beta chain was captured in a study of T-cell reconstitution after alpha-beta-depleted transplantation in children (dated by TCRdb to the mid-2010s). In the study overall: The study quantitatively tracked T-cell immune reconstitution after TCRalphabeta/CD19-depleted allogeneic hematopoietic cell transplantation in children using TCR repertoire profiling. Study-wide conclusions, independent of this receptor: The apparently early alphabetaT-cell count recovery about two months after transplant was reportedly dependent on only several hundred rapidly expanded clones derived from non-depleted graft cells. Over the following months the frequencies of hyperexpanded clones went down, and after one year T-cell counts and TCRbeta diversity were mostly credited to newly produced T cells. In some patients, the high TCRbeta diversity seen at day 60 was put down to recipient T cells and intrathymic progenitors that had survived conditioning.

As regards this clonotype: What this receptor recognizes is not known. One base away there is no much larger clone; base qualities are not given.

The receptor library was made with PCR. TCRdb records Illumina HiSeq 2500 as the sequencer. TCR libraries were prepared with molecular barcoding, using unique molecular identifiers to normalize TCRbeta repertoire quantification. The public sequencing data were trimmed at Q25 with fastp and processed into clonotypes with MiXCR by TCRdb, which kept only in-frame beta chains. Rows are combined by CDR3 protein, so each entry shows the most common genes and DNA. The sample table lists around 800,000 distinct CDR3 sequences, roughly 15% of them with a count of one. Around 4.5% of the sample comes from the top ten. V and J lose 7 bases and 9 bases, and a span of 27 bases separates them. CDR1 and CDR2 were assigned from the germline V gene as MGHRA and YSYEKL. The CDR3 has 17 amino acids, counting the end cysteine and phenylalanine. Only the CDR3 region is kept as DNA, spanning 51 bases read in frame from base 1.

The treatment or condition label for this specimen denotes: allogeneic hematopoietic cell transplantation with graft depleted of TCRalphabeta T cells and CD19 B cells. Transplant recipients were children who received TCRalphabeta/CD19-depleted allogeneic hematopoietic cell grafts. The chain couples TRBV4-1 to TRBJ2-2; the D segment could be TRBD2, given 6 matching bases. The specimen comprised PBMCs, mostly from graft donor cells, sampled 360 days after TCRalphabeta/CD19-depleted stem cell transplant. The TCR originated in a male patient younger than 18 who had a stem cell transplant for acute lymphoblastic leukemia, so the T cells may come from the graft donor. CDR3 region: CASNRPGGSGAPRELFF. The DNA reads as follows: TGCGCCAGCAACCGTCCCGGTGGTAGCGGAGCCCCTCGGGAGCTGTTTTTT.